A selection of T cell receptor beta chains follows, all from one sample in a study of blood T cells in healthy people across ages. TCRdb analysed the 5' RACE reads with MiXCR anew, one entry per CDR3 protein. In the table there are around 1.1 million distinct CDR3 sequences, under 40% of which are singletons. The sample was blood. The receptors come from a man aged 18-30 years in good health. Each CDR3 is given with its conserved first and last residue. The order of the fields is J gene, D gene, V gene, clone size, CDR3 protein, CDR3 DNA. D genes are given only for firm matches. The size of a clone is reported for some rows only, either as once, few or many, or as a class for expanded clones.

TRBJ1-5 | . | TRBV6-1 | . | CASSETNSGNQPQHF | TGTGCCAGCAGCGAAACGAATAGTGGCAATCAGCCCCAGCATTTT
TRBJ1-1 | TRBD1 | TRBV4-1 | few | CASSRTGDSNTEAFF | TGCGCCAGCAGCCGGACAGGGGATTCGAACACTGAAGCTTTCTTT
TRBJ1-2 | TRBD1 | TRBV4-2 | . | CASSQAQGVDGYTF | TGTGCCAGCAGCCAGGCACAGGGGGTAGATGGCTACACCTTC
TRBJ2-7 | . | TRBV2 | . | CASTGEGRASYNEQYF | TGTGCCAGCACCGGAGAGGGCAGGGCGTCCTACAATGAGCAGTACTTC
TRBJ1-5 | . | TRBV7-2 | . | CASSLVGTSGNQPQHF | TGTGCCAGCAGCTTAGTGGGGACTTCGGGCAATCAGCCCCAGCATTTT
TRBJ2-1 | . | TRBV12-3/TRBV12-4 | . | CASSWPHNEQFF | TGTGCCAGCAGTTGGCCTCACAATGAGCAGTTCTTC
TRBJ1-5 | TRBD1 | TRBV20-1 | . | CSTGDSNNQPQHF | TGCAGTACTGGGGACAGCAACAATCAGCCCCAGCATTTT
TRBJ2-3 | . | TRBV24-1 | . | CATSDLYTQYF | TGTGCCACCAGTGATCTTTATACGCAGTATTTT
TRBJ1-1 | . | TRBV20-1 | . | CSARKGGANTEAFF | TGCAGTGCTAGGAAGGGGGGCGCGAACACTGAAGCTTTCTTT
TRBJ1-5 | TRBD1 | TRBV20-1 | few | CSARSQGARNQPQHF | TGCAGTGCTAGGAGTCAGGGGGCACGCAATCAGCCCCAGCATTTT
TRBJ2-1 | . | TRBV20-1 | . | CSTGGASYNEQFF | TGCAGTACTGGGGGGGCTAGCTACAATGAGCAGTTCTTC
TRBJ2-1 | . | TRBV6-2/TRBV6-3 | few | CASSYSIGGNNEQFF | TGTGCCAGCAGTTACTCGATTGGGGGGAACAATGAGCAGTTCTTC
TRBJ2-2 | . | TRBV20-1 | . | CSARERDTDTGELFF | TGCAGTGCTAGAGAAAGGGACACCGACACCGGGGAGCTGTTTTTT
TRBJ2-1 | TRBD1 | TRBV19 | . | CASSNRQGADEQFF | TGTGCCAGTAGTAACAGACAGGGGGCCGATGAGCAGTTCTTC
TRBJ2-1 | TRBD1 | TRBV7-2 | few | CASSPQTGSFDEQFF | TGTGCCAGCAGCCCACAGACAGGGTCTTTCGATGAGCAGTTCTTC
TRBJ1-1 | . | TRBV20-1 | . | CSARDSEGLNTEAFF | TGCAGTGCTAGAGATTCGGAGGGGTTGAACACTGAAGCTTTCTTT
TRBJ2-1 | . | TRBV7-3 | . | CASSLRGFGVGLYNEQFF | TGTGCCAGCAGCTTACGGGGTTTCGGGGTGGGACTCTACAATGAGCAGTTCTTC
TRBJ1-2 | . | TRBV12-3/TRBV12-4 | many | CASTFGVSNYGYTF | TGTGCCAGCACCTTTGGGGTTTCTAACTATGGCTACACCTTC
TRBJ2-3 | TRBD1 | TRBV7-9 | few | CASSGWTGASTDTQYF | TGTGCCAGCAGCGGGTGGACAGGAGCTAGCACAGATACGCAGTATTTT
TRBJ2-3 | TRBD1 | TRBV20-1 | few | CSASAGTGPTDTQYF | TGCAGTGCTTCGGCGGGGACAGGCCCCACAGATACGCAGTATTTT
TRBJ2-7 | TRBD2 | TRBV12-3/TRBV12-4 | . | CASSRSGGGYEQYF | TGTGCCAGCAGCCGTAGCGGGGGGGGCTACGAGCAGTACTTC
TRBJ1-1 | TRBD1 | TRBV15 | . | CATSPTGTENTEAFF | TGTGCCACCAGCCCAACCGGGACAGAGAACACTGAAGCTTTCTTT
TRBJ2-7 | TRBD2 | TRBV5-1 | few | CASSPNSGGSTQQYF | TGCGCCAGCAGCCCAAACAGCGGGGGAAGTACTCAGCAGTACTTC
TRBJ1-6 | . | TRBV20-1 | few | CSAGKTGGNSPLHF | TGCAGTGCTGGGAAGACAGGAGGGAATTCACCCCTCCACTTT
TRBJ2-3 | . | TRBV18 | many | CASSPPSADTQYF | TGTGCCAGCTCACCACCCAGCGCAGATACGCAGTATTTT
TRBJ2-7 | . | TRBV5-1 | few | CASSSPVTYEQYF | TGCGCCAGCAGCTCTCCGGTTACCTACGAGCAGTACTTC
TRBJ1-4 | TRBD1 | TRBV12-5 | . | CASAKTGAAEKLFF | TGTGCTAGTGCCAAAACAGGGGCCGCCGAAAAACTGTTTTTT
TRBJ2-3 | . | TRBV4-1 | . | CASSQDWVSTDTQYF | TGCGCCAGCAGCCAAGATTGGGTGTCAACAGATACGCAGTATTTT
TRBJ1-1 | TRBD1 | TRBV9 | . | CASSVQGQGDTEAFF | TGTGCCAGCAGCGTTCAAGGACAGGGGGACACTGAAGCTTTCTTT
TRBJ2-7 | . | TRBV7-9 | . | CASSLIDYEQYF | TGTGCCAGCAGCTTAATCGACTACGAGCAGTACTTC